The source of this T cell receptor beta chain is a study of cytomegalovirus exposure and HLA in healthy donors. About this clone: Its antigen is still unknown.

This CDR3 is built from 13 residues. Trimming stripped 4 bases from V and 0 bases from J, with 6 bases between. Study-wide points: There were some public TCRs occurring in many donors, but most TCR sequences were rare. In a later analysis, first-cohort TCR clusters were found to tend to co-occur in the 130 or so validation repertoires.

The assay was immunoSEQ multiplex PCR, and TCRdb's table has in-frame clones only and misses some. The table shows over 150,000 clones, with about 79% occurring only once. This sequence originates from a woman under 40 in good health and CMV-seropositive. V gene TRBV6-7 combines with J gene TRBJ1-1; D not certain. TRBV6-7 is an ORF for which the function is uncertain. The material sequenced was PBMCs. In DNA form, the CDR3 reads TGTGCCAGCAGTTGCGAGATGAACACTGAAGCTTTCTTT. Protein sequence: CASSCEMNTEAFF.